This entry lists 15 T cell receptor beta chains sequenced from one sample in a study of T cell repertoires in cytomegalovirus infection (dated by TCRdb to the late 2010s). The listed sequencing device is Illumina HiSeq 1500. The public reads were reprocessed in TCRdb via fastp at Q25 and MiXCR, keeping in-frame beta chains. Each record represents a unique CDR3 protein, reported with the most common genes and DNA among its rows. This sample has approximately 770,000 distinct CDR3 sequences in its table, and around 29% of those were observed once. Clones ranked in the top ten supply around 14% of the sample. Sample treatment or condition, as interpreted from the label and publication: in vitro stimulation with specific CMV peptide epitopes to enrich CMV-specific T cells. Their specific antigens are unknown. The source material was cultured CD8+ T cells from PBMCs, sampled from culture after CMV antigen stimulation. The receptors derive from a human donor in good health (CMV status not recorded). Some clones in this sample may be carry-over from other donors' samples.

The CDR3 bases are TGTGCCAGCAGTTACTCACCGGGTCCCCTCGGTGAGCAGTTCTTC. It yields the protein CASSYSPGPLGEQFF. The genes are TRBV6-2 or TRBV6-3 and TRBJ2-1; no firm D call. Trimming removed 0 bases from V and 9 bases from J, with 15 bases in between. Per the germline V gene, CDR1 is MNHEY and CDR2 is SVGEGT. This CDR3 has 15 residues.

This clonotype is a singleton in its sample. In DNA, the CDR3 is TGTGCCAGCAGTTACTCTGCCACTGAAGCTTTCTTT. Its protein is CASSYSATEAFF. This sequence joins TRBV6-6 and TRBJ1-1; D gene unclear. Germline assignment: CDR1 MNHNY and CDR2 SVGAGI (reference sequence). CDR3 size: 12 residues. Between the trimmed V and J ends, which lost 0 bases and 4 bases, there was a span of 3 bases.

This clonotype was counted at least ten times. The chain is built from TRBV7-2 and TRBJ2-1; D perhaps matches TRBD2 (5 bases). Trimming shortened V by 1 base and J by 8 bases, and 12 bases separated the two germline ends. The germline V gene has CDR1 SGHTA and CDR2 FQGNSA. The CDR3 contains 14 residues. Written as DNA, the CDR3 is TGTGCCAGCAGCTTAGAGAAATTGAGGGATGAGCAGTTCTTC. Protein: CASSLEKLRDEQFF.

This clonotype was observed a few times. The CDR3 DNA reads as TGTGCCACCAGCAGAGATCGGGGGGCCCGGAACGAGCAGTACTTC. Its protein product is CATSRDRGARNEQYF. This chain uses TRBV15 with TRBJ2-7, with D possibly being TRBD2 (7 bases). Germline V gene sequence: CDR1 LNHNV, CDR2 YYDKDF (reference sequence). This CDR3 has 15 residues. Trimming took off 0 bases at V and 5 bases at J, with 14 bases between the two ends.

This chain joins TRBV4-3 and TRBJ1-5; D uncertain. Per germline, CDR1 LGHNA and CDR2 YSLEER. The CDR3 totals 13 residues. Trimming stripped 4 bases from V and 7 bases from J, with 11 bases between. CDR3 amino acids: CASSRAVGQPQHF. The CDR3 DNA reads TGCGCCAGCAGCCGGGCGGTTGGACAGCCCCAGCATTTT.

Only a few counts were recorded for this clonotype. The rearrangement links TRBV27 to TRBJ2-3; unclear D gene. This CDR3 comprises 14 residues. Germline V gene lookup returns CDR1 MNHEY and CDR2 SMNVEV (reference sequence). Trimming cost V 6 bases and J 1 base, with 11 bases left between them. The CDR3 here is CASSLLSRTDTQYF. CDR3 nucleotides: TGTGCCAGCAGCCTACTTTCCCGCACAGATACGCAGTATTTT.

The rearrangement joins TRBV20-1 to TRBJ1-1; 9 bases line up with TRBD1. The V gene end was trimmed by 5 bases and the J gene end by 14 bases; junction bases not matched to a gene: 9. Germline V gene data show CDR1 as DFQATT and CDR2 as SNEGSKA (reference sequence). The CDR3 totals 11 residues. Here the CDR3 DNA reads TGCAGTGCTTTACCCGGGACAGGGACCTTCTTT. Translated: CSALPGTGTFF.

This clonotype appeared a few times. This chain uses TRBV20-1 with TRBJ1-1; D perhaps matches TRBD1 (6 bases). The CDR3 consists of 16 residues. Germline CDR1 reads DFQATT; CDR2 reads SNEGSKA (reference sequence). The V and J ends lost 1 base and 0 bases respectively, with 15 bases between them. The CDR3 nucleotides are TGCAGTGCTAGAGGTTCAGAAAGGACAGTGAACACTGAAGCTTTCTTT. Translation: CSARGSERTVNTEAFF.

This clonotype was seen many times. The rearrangement uses TRBV7-2 and TRBJ2-7; TRBD1 agrees at 8 bases. J gave up 5 bases and V 0 bases, and 9 bases lay outside the gene matches. The CDR3 has 16 residues. Germline CDR1 reads SGHTA; CDR2 reads FQGNSA. CDR3 nucleotides: TGTGCCAGCAGCTTAGCGAGGACAGGGAACGGCCACGAGCAGTACGTC. It translates to CASSLARTGNGHEQYV.

Only a few counts were recorded for this clonotype. The V call is TRBV5-1, the J call TRBJ2-2; tentative D call: TRBD2 (6 bases). The CDR3 runs to 16 residues. The germline V and J ends were trimmed by 0 bases and 3 bases, with 12 bases remaining between them. Germline V lookup: CDR1 SGHRS, CDR2 YFSETQ. The CDR3 protein is CASSLASTGDTGELFF. CDR3 coding DNA: TGCGCCAGCAGCTTGGCCTCGACGGGGGACACCGGGGAGCTGTTTTTT.

This clonotype occurred a few times. The chain uses TRBV12-3 or TRBV12-4 and TRBJ1-2; D remains unclear. Trimming shortened V by 6 bases and J by 6 bases, and 17 bases separated the two germline ends. This CDR3 has 14 amino acids. The CDR3 coding sequence is TGTGCCAGCAGCAAGACAAGGACTCCGGATGGCTACACCTTC. The encoded protein is CASSKTRTPDGYTF.

In its sample, this clonotype was seen a few times. The rearrangement links TRBV6-2 or TRBV6-3 to TRBJ2-3; a possible D gene is TRBD1 (5 bases). There are 14 residues in the CDR3. V was clipped by 7 bases and J by 0 bases, with 11 bases between them. Germline lookup yields CDR1 MNHEY and CDR2 SVGEGT. CDR3 DNA sequence: TGTGCCAGCACTCCGACAGTAAGCACAGATACGCAGTATTTT. This gives the protein CASTPTVSTDTQYF.

This clonotype was detected a few times. The chain couples TRBV13 to TRBJ2-1; TRBD2 agrees at 7 bases. The CDR3 length is 15 residues. CDR1 and CDR2 (germline): PRHDT, FYEKMQ (reference sequence). Trimming cost V 8 bases and J 5 bases; bases outside gene matches: 12. Written as DNA, the CDR3 is TGTGCCAGCGGCCAGCGGGGAGGGGAAAACAATGAGCAGTTCTTC. It is translated as CASGQRGGENNEQFF.

The chain links TRBV29-1 to TRBJ1-2, with 7 bases matching TRBD1. Germline CDR1 and CDR2: SQVTM and ANQGSEA. The trim removed 6 bases at V and 6 bases at J, leaving 13 bases unmatched. There are 14 residues in the CDR3. The CDR3 nucleotides are TGCAGCGTAGTGACAGGGAGCCTTATCCATGGCTACACCTTC. Amino acid sequence: CSVVTGSLIHGYTF. Full variable domain (remainder filled in from reference TRBV29-1 and TRBJ1-2): SAVISQKPSRDICQRGTSLTIQCQVDSQVTMMFWYRQQPGQSLTLIATANQGSEATYESGFVIDKFPISRPNLTFSTLTVSNMSPEDSSIYLCSVVTGSLIHGYTFGSGTRLTVV.

This clonotype was picked up a small number of times. The chain carries TRBV12-3 or TRBV12-4 and TRBJ2-3; D is possibly TRBD1 (7 bases). The CDR3 is 16 residues long. Trimming removed 6 bases at V and 3 bases at J, with 19 bases between. The CDR3 DNA follows: TGTGCCAGCAGCCAACAGGGGAGGTTTGTTACAGATACGCAGTATTTT. This translates into CASSQQGRFVTDTQYF.